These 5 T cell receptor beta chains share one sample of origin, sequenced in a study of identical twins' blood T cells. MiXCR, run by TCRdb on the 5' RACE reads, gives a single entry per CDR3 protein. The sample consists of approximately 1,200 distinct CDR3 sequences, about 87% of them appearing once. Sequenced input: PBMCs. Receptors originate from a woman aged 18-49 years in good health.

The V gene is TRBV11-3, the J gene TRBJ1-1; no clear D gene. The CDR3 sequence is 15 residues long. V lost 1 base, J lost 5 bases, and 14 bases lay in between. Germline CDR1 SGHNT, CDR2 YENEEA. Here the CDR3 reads CASSLGPGWGTEAFF. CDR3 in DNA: TGTGCCAGCAGCTTAGGCCCGGGTTGGGGAACTGAAGCTTTCTTT.

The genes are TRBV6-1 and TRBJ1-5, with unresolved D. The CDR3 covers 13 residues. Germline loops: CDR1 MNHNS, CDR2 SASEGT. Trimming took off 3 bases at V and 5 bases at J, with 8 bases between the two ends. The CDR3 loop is CASSEAEYQPQHF. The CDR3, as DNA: TGTGCCAGCAGTGAGGCAGAATATCAGCCCCAGCATTTT.

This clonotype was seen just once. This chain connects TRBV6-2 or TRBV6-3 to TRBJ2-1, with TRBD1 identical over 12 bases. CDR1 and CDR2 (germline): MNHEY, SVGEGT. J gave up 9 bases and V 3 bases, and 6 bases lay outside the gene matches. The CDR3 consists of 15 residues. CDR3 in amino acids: CASSYRGQGASEQFF. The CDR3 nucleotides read TGTGCCAGCAGTTATAGGGGACAGGGGGCTAGTGAGCAGTTCTTC.

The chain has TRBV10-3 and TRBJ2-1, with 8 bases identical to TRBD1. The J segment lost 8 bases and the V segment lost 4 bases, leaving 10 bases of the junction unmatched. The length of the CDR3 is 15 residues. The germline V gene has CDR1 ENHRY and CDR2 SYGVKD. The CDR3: CAISGPDREIDEQFF. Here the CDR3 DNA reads TGTGCCATCAGTGGACCGGACAGGGAAATAGATGAGCAGTTCTTC.

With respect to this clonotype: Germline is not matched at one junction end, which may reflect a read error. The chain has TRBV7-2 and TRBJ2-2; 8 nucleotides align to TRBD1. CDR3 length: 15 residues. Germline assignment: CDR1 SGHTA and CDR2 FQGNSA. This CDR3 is CASSLRQGFTGGLFF. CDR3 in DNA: TGTGCCAGCAGCCTTCGACAGGGGTTTACCGGGGGGCTGTTTTTT.